The 11 T cell receptor beta chains listed next were all sequenced from one sample in a study of beta chain features in type 1 diabetes (dated by TCRdb to 2016 to 2018). On the study overall, not on this receptor specifically: In all four CD4+ subsets, TCRB CDR3 length was moderately but significantly shorter in type 1 diabetes patients.

The library was prepared using the immunoSEQ multiplex PCR assay. The entire amount of isolated RNA was reverse transcribed using the High Capacity cDNA Reverse Transcription Kit, so the sequenced TCRB transcripts were expressed ones. TCRdb holds this immuneACCESS table with in-frame rearrangements only. Some clones are missing; in checked studies, unresolved V genes explain under half, and the rest has no known cause. The sample data list around 250,000 clones, and roughly an eighth of these were observed just once. The ten largest clones capture 0.017% of the sample. Their antigens are not known. Source material: naive CD4+ T cells from blood. Per the publication, the cell subset or site label means: true naive CD4+ T cells. These TCRs come from a man aged 25-40 years with type 1 diabetes.

This clone occurred a few times. The genes are TRBV28 and TRBJ2-3; unclear D gene. The CDR3 extends over 12 amino acids. Between the trimmed V and J ends, which lost 1 base and 7 bases, there was a span of 6 bases. Germline V gives CDR1 MDHEN, CDR2 SYDVKM. CDR3 residues: CASSLSGYTQYF. CDR3 coding DNA: TGTGCCAGCAGTTTATCCGGGTATACGCAGTATTTT.

This clone has more than one count but fewer than ten. The rearrangement links TRBV19 to TRBJ1-2; 7 nucleotides align to TRBD1. V lost 5 bases to trimming and J lost 4 bases; unmatched junction nucleotides: 10. The CDR3 is made up of 15 amino acids. Germline V gene lookup returns CDR1 LNHDA and CDR2 SQIVND (reference sequence). CDR3 loop: CASSSPGQNLYGYTF. The CDR3 nucleotides are TGTGCCAGTAGTTCACCGGGACAGAACCTCTATGGCTACACCTTC.

The J gene is TRBJ2-3, the V gene TRBV18; D possibly corresponds to TRBD2 (6 bases). The CDR3 has 15 amino acids. The V gene's germline CDR1 is KGHSH and CDR2 LQKENI. V gave up 0 bases and J gave up 7 bases, with 14 bases separating them. DNA for the CDR3: TGTGCCAGCTCACCACCATCAAATAGCGGCAATACGCAGTATTTT. This translates into CASSPPSNSGNTQYF. Together with reference TRBV18 and TRBJ2-3, the CDR3 gives the full variable domain: NAGVMQNPRHLVRRRGQEARLRCSPMKGHSHVYWYRQLPEEGLKFMVYLQKENIIDESGMPKERFSAEFPKEGPSILRIQQVVRGDSAAYFCASSPPSNSGNTQYFGPGTRLTVL.

The gene calls are TRBV2 and TRBJ2-1; D is uncertain. The CDR3 totals 12 residues. V dropped 2 bases and J dropped 7 bases, with 6 bases sitting between them. Looked up from germline, CDR1 is SNHLY and CDR2 is FYNNEI. The CDR3 sequence: CASSEQFNEQFF. The CDR3 nucleotides read TGTGCCAGCAGTGAACAATTTAATGAGCAGTTCTTC.

V and J are TRBV28 and TRBJ2-7; D is possibly TRBD1 (6 bases). The germline CDR1 and CDR2 sequences are MDHEN and SYDVKM. CDR3 size: 15 residues. Trimming took 1 base from V and 1 from J, leaving 11 bases between them. The CDR3 region has the DNA TGTGCCAGCAGTTTATCCGGGACATCATCCTACGAGCAGTACTTC. It encodes CASSLSGTSSYEQYF.

CDR3 DNA: TGTGCCAGTAGTTGGTTAGCGGGGTCCTACGAGCAGTACTTC. Translating it yields CASSWLAGSYEQYF. The genes are TRBV19 and TRBJ2-7, with 8 bases identical to TRBD2. The J segment lost 1 base and the V segment lost 5 bases, leaving 4 bases of the junction unmatched. The CDR3 is made up of 14 amino acids. Germline V gene sequence: CDR1 LNHDA, CDR2 SQIVND (reference sequence).

This clone has a handful of counts. The chain joins TRBV19 to TRBJ2-7, with 8 bases lining up with TRBD1. Per the germline V gene, CDR1 is LNHDA and CDR2 is SQIVND (reference sequence). The CDR3 covers 14 residues. The V and J ends lost 7 bases and 4 bases, in that order; junction bases with no gene match: 9. CDR3 nucleotide sequence: TGTGCCAGTAAGGGCGGACGACAGGGGTACGAGCAGTACTTC. Encoded protein: CASKGGRQGYEQYF.

This chain connects TRBV7-3 to TRBJ2-1; 7 nucleotides line up with TRBD2. V shed 2 bases and J 9 bases; nucleotides not matched to a gene: 1. This CDR3 region has 12 residues. Looked up from germline, CDR1 is SGHTA and CDR2 is FQGTGA. The CDR3 sequence: CASSLGGSEQFF. The CDR3 DNA follows: TGTGCCAGCAGCTTAGGCGGGAGTGAGCAGTTCTTC.

There are a few counts of this clone. The chain couples TRBV5-6 to TRBJ2-1; TRBD2 aligns across 10 bases. CDR1 and CDR2 from the germline V gene are SGHDT and YYEEEE. V lost 3 bases to trimming and J lost 7 bases; unmatched junction nucleotides: 13. The CDR3 consists of 17 residues. The CDR3 sequence: CASSSPGLAGASNEQFF. Written as DNA, the CDR3 is TGTGCCAGCAGCTCACCAGGCCTAGCGGGAGCTAGTAATGAGCAGTTCTTC.

This rearrangement joins TRBV6-1 to TRBJ2-1; 7 bases agree with TRBD2. The CDR3 runs to 12 residues. V lost 5 bases, J lost 12 bases, and 7 bases stayed unmatched. Germline-derived CDR1 and CDR2 are MNHNS and SASEGT. CDR3 region: CASSPGPGGQFF. In nucleotides, the CDR3 is TGTGCCAGCAGTCCAGGACCGGGGGGGCAGTTCTTC.

This clone has more than one count but fewer than ten. The rearrangement uses TRBV7-9 and TRBJ2-1; TRBD2 agrees at 11 bases. This CDR3 has 16 amino acids. The germline V gene encodes CDR1 SEHNR and CDR2 FQNEAQ (reference sequence). Unmatched junction bases numbered 10, after V lost 4 bases and J lost 8 bases. The DNA of the CDR3 is TGTGCCAGCAGCTCCGGACTAGCGGGCAGTCACGATGAGCAGTTCTTC. Amino acid sequence: CASSSGLAGSHDEQFF. Drawing the rest from reference TRBV7-9 and TRBJ2-1, the complete variable domain is DTGVSQNPRHKITKRGQNVTFRCDPISEHNRLYWYRQTLGQGPEFLTYFQNEAQLEKSRLLSDRFSAERPKGSFSTLEIQRTEQGDSAMYLCASSSGLAGSHDEQFFGPGTRLTVL.